Sequencing of this T cell receptor (beta chain) was carried out in a study of T cells in localized non-small cell lung cancer (dated by TCRdb to the early 2020s). For the study in its entirety: Comparing tumors with uninvolved tumor-adjacent lungs, the study looked at the T cell repertoires of fewer than 250 patients with early-stage NSCLC. A mean age of around 66 years was recorded for the NSCLC patients, of whom approximately 130 were male and about 100 were female. All 250 or so NSCLC patients in the cohort were treatment-naive and had localized lung tumors that were resected. Overall study outcomes, separate from this receptor: Uninvolved tumor-adjacent lung showed the highest T cell clonality, higher than tumor, which suggests more focused antigenic responses in the uninvolved tumor-adjacent lung. Because multi-region tumor sequencing was not performed, intratumor heterogeneity could not be ruled out. Longer overall survival was associated with higher T cell density in blood, whereas shorter survival was associated with higher clonality in adjacent lung. Of the top 100 tumor clones, a median of roughly 60 were detected in paired uninvolved adjacent lung; 28 were also among that lung's top 100. Because the study design was exploratory, TCR variables were selected using unadjusted p-values without false-discovery rate correction.

Turning to this clone: Its antigen remains unidentified. Base qualities are not provided; no much larger clone lies one nucleotide away.

The immunoSEQ Assay was used to sequence TCR beta CDR3 regions from DNA. Regarding the original processing steps: To compute T cell density, TCR beta template counts were normalized to usable DNA, which was estimated by amplifying housekeeping genes. The preseqR package was used to estimate richness by extrapolating to 400,000 templates for PBMC samples and to 120,000 templates for tissue samples. Clonality was taken to be one minus Pielou's evenness. Tissue-enriched TCRs were identified by differential abundance testing using productive amino-acid clonotypes, minimum total count 5 and alpha 0.1. Repertoire overlap between compartments was quantified with the Jaccard Index and Morisita Overlap Index. TCR beta CDR3s were clustered by GLIPH together with public tetramer-defined viral CDR3s, and at least three viral sequences plus V-gene enrichment were required for viral motifs. This immuneACCESS table, as held by TCRdb, lists in-frame sequences with V and J called but not all clones. Of the missing ones, under half trace to an unresolved V gene in checked studies; the others have no known cause. V and J calls plus clone size are reproduced from that table; the DNA served to infer D and trimming. Counted in this sample were around 35,000 clones; roughly 93% of them appeared once. The ten most abundant clones make up roughly 7.9% of the sample.

At diagnosis, tumor, uninvolved tumor-adjacent lung and peripheral blood were collected and then preserved as a mix of FFPE and fresh-frozen material. For TCR repertoire profiling, blood samples were analyzed as peripheral blood mononuclear cells. The CDR3 holds 16 amino acids from the cysteine to the phenylalanine. Only the CDR3 portion is preserved as DNA: 48 bases, with reading frame beginning at the first base. At the junction V is shortened by 3 bases and J by 0 bases, with 13 bases in between. The germline V gene specifies SGDLS as CDR1 and YYNGEE as CDR2. The V and J genes are TRBV9 and TRBJ2-1; D gene: possibly TRBD1, on 5 matching bases. This TCR was sampled from a female donor older than 55 with stage I lung adenocarcinoma. Sequencing used peripheral blood, obtained before any cancer treatment. The DNA sequence is given as TGTGCCAGCAGCGCCCGACAGACGAGCTCCTACAATGAGCAGTTCTTC. It specifies CASSARQTSSYNEQFF.